This TCR beta chain is drawn from a study of memory CD4+ T cells and cytomegalovirus serostatus. On the study more broadly: This sample comes from healthy Belgian adults, under 10 CMV seropositive, 24 seronegative. Notes on the study in general: CMV serostatus prediction reached median AUC around 0.94, or 0.89 with US-trained model. CD4+ memory repertoires contained about two fifths of the roughly 160 reported CMV TCRbeta sequences.

Germline lookup yields CDR1 SNHLY and CDR2 FYNNEI. The V and J ends lost 6 bases and 1 base, in that order; junction bases with no gene match: 3. The CDR3 length is 14 residues. Single viable CD3+CD4+CD8-CD45RO+ cells were sorted as the memory CD4+ T cells. Positive selection with CD4 microbeads enriched total CD4+ T cells. This clone showed up just a few times. Its antigen is not identified. The repertoire was sequenced with immunoSEQ multiplex PCR; TCRdb's copy has only in-frame clones and lacks some. The data show around 54,000 clones, with roughly 80% seen just once and approximately 0.7% held by the top ten.

The V call is TRBV2, the J call TRBJ2-3; 8 bases map to TRBD1. The TCR originated in an adult in good health and CMV-seronegative. Source material: memory CD4+ T cells from blood. CDR3 protein: CASRDRDGTDTQYF. The CDR3 DNA reads as TGTGCCAGCAGGGACAGGGACGGCACAGATACGCAGTATTTT.